The 16 T cell receptor beta chains given below trace back to one sample, sequenced in a study of CD8+CD57+ T cells in acquired aplastic anemia. Template material for TCR beta VDJ and CDR3 profiling consisted of genomic DNA. A single record per CDR3 protein comes from TCRdb applying MiXCR to the reads. The table shows 120,000 or so distinct CDR3 sequences, with over 30% occurring only once. Those patients picked for sequencing had displayed CD8+CD57+ cell expansion on flow cytometry. Sequencing input: sorted CD4+, CD8+, or CD8+CD57+ T cells (not recorded which) from PBMCs. These receptor sequences come from a human donor with aplastic anemia.

This clonotype was recorded many times. The chain couples TRBV28 to TRBJ1-5; no clear D gene. Germline V CDR1 and CDR2: MDHEN, SYDVKM. The CDR3 length is 15 residues. Trimming shortened V by 3 bases and J by 0 bases, and 9 bases separated the two germline ends. This CDR3 is CASSLARYSNQPQHF. The DNA of the CDR3 is TGTGCCAGCAGTTTGGCCCGATATAGCAATCAGCCCCAGCATTTT.

This clonotype occurred once. One end of the junction fails to match germline, which may point to a read error. The chain's CDR3 is CASTGTGGNNEQLF. DNA for the CDR3: TGTGCCAGCACCGGGACAGGGGGCAACAATGAGCAGCTCTTC. The chain is built from TRBV19 and TRBJ2-1; 12 bases line up with TRBD1. The CDR3 sequence is 14 residues long. Germline V CDR1 and CDR2: LNHDA, SQIVND (reference sequence).

This chain joins TRBV20-1 and TRBJ2-1; 10 nucleotides line up with TRBD2. The V gene end was trimmed by 1 base and the J gene end by 5 bases; junction bases not matched to a gene: 2. Germline CDR1 and CDR2: DFQATT and SNEGSKA (reference sequence). The CDR3 is 14 amino acids. The CDR3 nucleotides are TGCAGTGCTAGAGTACTAGCGGGGAACAATGAGCAGTTCTTC. Residues: CSARVLAGNNEQFF.

This chain links TRBV3-1 with TRBJ1-1; a weak D match, TRBD1 (6 bases). The CDR3 extends over 16 amino acids. The V end lost 5 bases, the J end lost 3 bases, and 19 bases lay between the germline ends. The germline V gene encodes CDR1 LGHDT and CDR2 YNNKEL (reference sequence). The CDR3 DNA is TGTGCCAGCAGCTCGGGAACAGGGATAAAAGACACTGAAGCTTTCTTT. Translating it yields CASSSGTGIKDTEAFF.

This clonotype was picked up many times. With a much larger clone just one base away, this may be a read error. The V and J genes are TRBV19 and TRBJ1-2; D is possibly TRBD1 (5 bases). V shed 6 bases and J shed 8 bases, with 19 bases lying between them. The CDR3 covers 14 residues. Per the germline V gene, CDR1 is LNHDA and CDR2 is SQIVND (reference sequence). CDR3 amino acids: CASRPDSSGGGYTF. The CDR3 DNA is TGTGCCAGTAGACCCGACAGCTCAGGAGGGGGCTACACCTTC.

Ten or more counts support this clonotype. V gene TRBV14 combines with J gene TRBJ2-5; TRBD2 aligns across 7 bases. This CDR3 comprises 16 residues. With 4 bases clipped from V and 5 bases from J, the junction kept 13 bases outside the gene matches. Germline loops: CDR1 SGHDN, CDR2 FVKESK. The CDR3 reads CASSPLGTVGGETQYF. The CDR3 DNA reads as TGTGCCAGCAGCCCCCTCGGGACCGTCGGGGGGGAGACCCAGTACTTC.

This clonotype was found many times. The V and J genes are TRBV6-5 and TRBJ1-1; tentative D call: TRBD1 (5 bases). Per germline, CDR1 MNHEY and CDR2 SVGAGI. Trimming removed 5 bases from V and 10 bases from J, with 11 bases in between. The CDR3 has 11 amino acids. The CDR3 spells CASSPGGRAFF. The CDR3 DNA is TGTGCCAGCAGTCCCGGGGGACGAGCTTTCTTT.

The table lists this clonotype with many counts. The chain combines TRBV20-1 with TRBJ1-2; 7 bases fit TRBD1. V was pared by 0 bases and J by 7 bases, with 11 bases of the junction left unmatched. Per germline, CDR1 DFQATT and CDR2 SNEGSKA (reference sequence). The CDR3 runs to 15 residues. The chain's CDR3 is CSARDESGGIGGYTF. Written as DNA, the CDR3 is TGCAGTGCTAGAGATGAGTCAGGGGGGATAGGTGGCTACACCTTC.

This sequence joins TRBV19 and TRBJ2-1; 15 bases are shared with TRBD2. The CDR3 totals 18 residues. Per the germline V gene, CDR1 is LNHDA and CDR2 is SQIVND (reference sequence). V shed 5 bases and J 5 bases; nucleotides not matched to a gene: 10. The CDR3 sequence is CASSPGLAGGPFDNEQFF. CDR3 coding DNA: TGTGCCAGTAGTCCTGGACTAGCGGGGGGGCCTTTCGACAATGAGCAGTTCTTC.

This clonotype was observed many times. The chain couples TRBV5-6 to TRBJ2-7; possibly TRBD1 for D (5 bases). CDR3 length equals 13 residues. Germline CDR1 SGHDT, CDR2 YYEEEE. V lost 3 bases to trimming and J lost 3 bases, with 10 bases between them. The CDR3 bases are TGTGCCAGCAGCTCTGGACAACACTACGAGCAGTACTTC. This sequence encodes CASSSGQHYEQYF.

The chain has TRBV25-1 and TRBJ1-6; D may be TRBD1 (5 bases). The CDR3 runs 14 residues. The V end lost 4 bases, the J end lost 6 bases, and 10 bases lay between the germline ends. The germline V gene has CDR1 MGHDK and CDR2 SYGVNS. DNA for the CDR3: TGTGCCAGCAGTGCGGGACTGGGTAATTCACCCCTCCACTTT. Protein: CASSAGLGNSPLHF.

A remark on this clonotype: At one end the junction does not follow the germline gene, possibly because of a read error. This rearrangement joins TRBV7-6 to TRBJ1-6; D uncertain. In germline, CDR1 is SGHVS, CDR2 FNYEAQ. The CDR3 consists of 12 residues. The CDR3, as DNA: TGTGCCGGCAGCTTGGGAGATTCACCCCTCCGCTTT. Translation gives CAGSLGDSPLRF.

The rearrangement uses TRBV6-2 or TRBV6-3 and TRBJ2-1, with D possibly TRBD1 on 5 matching bases. Trimming took off 2 bases at V and 5 bases at J, with 25 bases between the two ends. CDR1 and CDR2 (germline): MNHEY, SVGEGT. CDR3 length: 19 amino acids. CDR3 loop: CASSYAPLSTVREDNEQFF. The CDR3 DNA sequence: TGTGCCAGCAGTTACGCACCACTCTCGACAGTTCGAGAGGACAATGAGCAGTTCTTC.

The rearrangement links TRBV10-3 to TRBJ2-3, with D possibly matching TRBD1 (6 bases). V was cut by 0 bases and J by 5 bases, with 9 bases left in between. Germline CDR1 is ENHRY and CDR2 is SYGVKD. The CDR3 totals 14 residues. The CDR3 protein is CAISESVRGDTQYF. CDR3 DNA sequence: TGTGCCATCAGTGAGTCTGTCAGGGGAGATACGCAGTATTTT.

The chain uses TRBV7-9 and TRBJ2-3, with a possible D match to TRBD1 (5 bases). In germline, CDR1 is SEHNR, CDR2 FQNEAQ (reference sequence). This CDR3 contains 14 residues. V was shortened by 2 bases and J by 6 bases, with 12 bases between the two germline ends. CDR3 protein: CASSLRGPRDTQYF. The CDR3 bases are TGTGCCAGCAGCTTAAGGGGTCCCCGGGATACGCAGTATTTT.

The chain has TRBV25-1 and TRBJ2-7; D is possibly TRBD2 (5 bases). Trimming pared 6 bases from V and 2 bases from J, leaving 14 bases between. Germline V gives CDR1 MGHDK, CDR2 SYGVNS. The CDR3 sequence is 14 residues long. The CDR3 DNA sequence: TGTGCCAGCAGCTTCTCGGGGAGCGCCTACGAGCAGTACGTC. Encoded protein: CASSFSGSAYEQYV.